This T cell receptor beta chain was retrieved from a study of response to subunit inactivated influenza vaccine. Germline loops: CDR1 DFQATT, CDR2 SNEGSKA (reference sequence). The CDR3 runs 13 residues. The germline V and J ends were trimmed by 0 bases and 5 bases, with 10 bases remaining between them. TCRdb reanalysed the RT-PCR reads using MiXCR and keeps one entry per CDR3 protein. This table has almost 250,000 distinct CDR3 sequences, over 9% appearing once. Study conclusions and caveats: Authors suggested that a seasonal influenza vaccination recruits few new T cells each time.

This clonotype was observed a handful of times. Its target is not known. This specimen consisted of non-naive T cells sorted from PBMCs, obtained less than 15 days before vaccination. The J gene is TRBJ1-1, the V gene TRBV20-1; D remains unclear. The receptor was isolated from a man aged 50-60 years who received an inactivated influenza vaccine. CDR3 amino acids: CSARDWLWTEAFF. The CDR3 DNA is TGCAGTGCTAGAGATTGGCTATGGACTGAAGCTTTCTTT.